This T cell receptor beta chain was found in a study of early T cells in non-severe SARS-CoV-2 infection. TCRdb reprocessed the 5' RACE reads via MiXCR and lists one record per CDR3 protein. Of tens of thousands of distinct CDR3 sequences listed, 20% to 25% are singletons. CDR1 is MNHEY, CDR2 SMNVEV, per germline (reference sequence). The CDR3 contains 14 residues. Trimming shortened V by 6 bases and J by 4 bases, and 10 bases separated the two germline ends. At least ten counts were recorded for this clonotype. This chain joins TRBV27 and TRBJ2-6; D gene unclear. This receptor was identified in an adult who was a healthcare worker with PCR-confirmed SARS-CoV-2 infection or an uninfected control (not recorded which). The input for sequencing was whole blood, taken at baseline. The CDR3 loop is CASRVQAGANVLTF. The CDR3 DNA sequence: TGTGCCAGCAGAGTCCAGGCCGGGGCCAACGTCCTGACTTTC.